This paragraph reports one T cell receptor beta chain. The data were taken from a study of blood T cell repertoires in COVID-19. On the study more broadly: The United States, Italy and Spain were the sources of the acute and convalescent COVID-19 samples. Sample material is recorded as cDNA or gDNA derived from T cells, B-cell-depleted T cells, or PBMCs.

Authors' processing steps: For nucleated cells, counts were estimated from reference gene primer amplification. TCRdb keeps only in-frame clones here, not all; method: immunoSEQ multiplex PCR. V and J calls plus clone size are reproduced from that table; the DNA served to infer D and trimming. This table has about 200,000 clones, approximately 83% appearing once. This TCR derives from a man aged 60 to 75 with acute or convalescent COVID-19. Input material: peripheral blood.

CDR3 in amino acids: CASSYSGGGGTEAFF. The CDR3 DNA follows: TGTGCCAGCAGTTACTCTGGCGGAGGAGGCACTGAAGCTTTCTTT. The chain has TRBV6-5 and TRBJ1-1; no firm D call. V was pared by 0 bases and J by 4 bases, with 12 bases between. This CDR3 region has 15 residues. Germline values: CDR1 MNHEY, CDR2 SVGAGI.